This T cell receptor (beta chain) was observed in a study of blood T cell repertoires in COVID-19. The repertoire was sequenced with immunoSEQ multiplex PCR; TCRdb's copy has only in-frame clones and lacks some. This sample has some 180,000 clones, with 82% found just once. Germline CDR1 SGHKS, CDR2 YYEKEE (reference sequence). V dropped 2 bases and J dropped 7 bases, with 9 bases sitting between them. The length of the CDR3 is 13 residues. The chain has TRBV5-5 and TRBJ1-4; D remains unclear. Sequences were obtained from PBMCs or T cells enriched from blood (not recorded which). The sequence was collected from a woman aged 55-69 years with acute COVID-19. Here the CDR3 DNA reads TGTGCCAGCAGCTTTAGAGGAGGTGAAAAACTGTTTTTT. Its protein is CASSFRGGEKLFF. The variable domain in full, completed from reference TRBV5-5 and TRBJ1-4, reads DAGVTQSPTHLIKTRGQQVTLRCSPISGHKSVSWYQQVLGQGPQFIFQYYEKEERGRGNFPDRFSARQFPNYSSELNVNALLLGDSALYLCASSFRGGEKLFFGSGTQLSVL.